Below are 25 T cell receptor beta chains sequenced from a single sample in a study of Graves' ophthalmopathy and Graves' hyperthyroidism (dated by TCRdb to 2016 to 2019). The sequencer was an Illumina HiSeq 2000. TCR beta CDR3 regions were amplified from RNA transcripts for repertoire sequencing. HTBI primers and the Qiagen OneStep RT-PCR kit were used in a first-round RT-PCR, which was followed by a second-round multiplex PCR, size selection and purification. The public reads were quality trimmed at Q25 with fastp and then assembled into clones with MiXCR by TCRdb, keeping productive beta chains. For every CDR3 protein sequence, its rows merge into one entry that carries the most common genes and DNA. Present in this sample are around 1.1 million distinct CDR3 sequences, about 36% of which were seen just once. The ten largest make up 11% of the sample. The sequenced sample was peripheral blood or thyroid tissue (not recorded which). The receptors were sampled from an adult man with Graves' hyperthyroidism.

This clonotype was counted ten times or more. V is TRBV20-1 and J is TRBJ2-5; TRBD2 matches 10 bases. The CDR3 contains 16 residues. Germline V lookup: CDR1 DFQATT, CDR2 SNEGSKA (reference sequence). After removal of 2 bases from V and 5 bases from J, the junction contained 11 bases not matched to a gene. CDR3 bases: TGCAGTGCTAGAATCCTAGCGGGGGACTCAGGCGAGACCCAGTACTTC. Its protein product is CSARILAGDSGETQYF.

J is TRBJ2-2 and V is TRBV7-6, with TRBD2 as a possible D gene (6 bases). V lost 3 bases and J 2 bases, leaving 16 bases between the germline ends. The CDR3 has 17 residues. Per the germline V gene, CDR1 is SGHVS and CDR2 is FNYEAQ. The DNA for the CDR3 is TGTGCCAGCAGCTTTAGCGGCCTAGCGCGCAACACCGGGGAGCTGTTTTTT. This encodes CASSFSGLARNTGELFF.

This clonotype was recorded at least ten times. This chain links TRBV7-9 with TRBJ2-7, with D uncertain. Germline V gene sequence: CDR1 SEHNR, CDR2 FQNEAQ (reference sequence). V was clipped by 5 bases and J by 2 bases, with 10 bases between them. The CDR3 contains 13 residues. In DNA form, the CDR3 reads TGTGCCAGCAGCCTGAGAGAACCCTACGAGCAGTACTTC. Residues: CASSLREPYEQYF.

The chain's CDR3 is CASSLTGLAFYEQYF. The CDR3 DNA follows: TGTGCCAGCAGCCTCACGGGACTCGCCTTCTACGAGCAGTACTTC. This chain uses TRBV7-9 with TRBJ2-7, with a tentative D call TRBD2 (6 bases). With 5 bases removed from V and 3 bases from J, the gap between germline ends came to 17 bases. Germline CDR1 and CDR2: SEHNR and FQNEAQ (reference sequence). This CDR3 has 15 amino acids.

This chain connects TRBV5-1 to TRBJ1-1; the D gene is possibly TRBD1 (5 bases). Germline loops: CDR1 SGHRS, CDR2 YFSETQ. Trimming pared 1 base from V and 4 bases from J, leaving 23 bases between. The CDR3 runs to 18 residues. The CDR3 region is CASSLFGRGGPGGTEAFF. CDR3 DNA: TGCGCCAGCAGCTTGTTTGGTAGGGGAGGACCGGGGGGCACTGAAGCTTTCTTT. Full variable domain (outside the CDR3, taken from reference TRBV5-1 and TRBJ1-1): KAGVTQTPRYLIKTRGQQVTLSCSPISGHRSVSWYQQTPGQGLQFLFEYFSETQRNKGNFPGRFSGRQFSNSRSEMNVSTLELGDSALYLCASSLFGRGGPGGTEAFFGQGTRLTVV.

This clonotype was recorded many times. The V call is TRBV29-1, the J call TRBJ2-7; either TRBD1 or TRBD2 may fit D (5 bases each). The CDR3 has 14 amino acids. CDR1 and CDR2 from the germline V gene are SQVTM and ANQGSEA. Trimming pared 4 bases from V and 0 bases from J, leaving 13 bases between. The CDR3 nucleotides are TGCAGCGTTGGGGTTGGGGGAAGCTCCTACGAGCAGTACTTC. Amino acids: CSVGVGGSSYEQYF.

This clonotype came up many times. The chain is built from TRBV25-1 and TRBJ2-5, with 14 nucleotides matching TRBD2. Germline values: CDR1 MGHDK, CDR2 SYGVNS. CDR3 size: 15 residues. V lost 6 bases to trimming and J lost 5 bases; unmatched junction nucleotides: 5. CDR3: CASSQGLAGVETQYF. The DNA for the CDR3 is TGTGCCAGCAGCCAGGGACTAGCGGGAGTTGAGACCCAGTACTTC.

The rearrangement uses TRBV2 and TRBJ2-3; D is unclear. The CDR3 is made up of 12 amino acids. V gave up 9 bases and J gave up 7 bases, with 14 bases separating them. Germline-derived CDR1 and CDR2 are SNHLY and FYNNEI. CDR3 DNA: TGTGCCAGTGGCACCGATACACATACGCAGTATTTT. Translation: CASGTDTHTQYF.

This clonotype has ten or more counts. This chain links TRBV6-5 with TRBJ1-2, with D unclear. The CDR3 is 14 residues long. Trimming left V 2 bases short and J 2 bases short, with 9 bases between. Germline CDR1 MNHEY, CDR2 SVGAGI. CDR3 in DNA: TGTGCCAGCAGTTACACGGGTTTGAACTATGGCTACACCTTC. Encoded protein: CASSYTGLNYGYTF.

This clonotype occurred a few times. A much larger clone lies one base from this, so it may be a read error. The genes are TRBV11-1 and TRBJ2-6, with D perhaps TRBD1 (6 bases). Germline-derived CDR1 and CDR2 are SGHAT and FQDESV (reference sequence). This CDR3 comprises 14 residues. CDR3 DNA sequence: TGTGCCAGCAGCAAAACAGGGTTGGCCACCGTCCTGACTTTC. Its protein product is CASSKTGLATVLTF.

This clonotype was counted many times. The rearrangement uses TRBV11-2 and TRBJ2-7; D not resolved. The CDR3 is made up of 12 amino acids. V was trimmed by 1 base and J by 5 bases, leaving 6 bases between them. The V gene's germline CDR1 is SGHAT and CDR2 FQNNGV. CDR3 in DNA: TGTGCCAGCAGCTTAGGGAGCGACGAGCAGTACTTC. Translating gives CASSLGSDEQYF.

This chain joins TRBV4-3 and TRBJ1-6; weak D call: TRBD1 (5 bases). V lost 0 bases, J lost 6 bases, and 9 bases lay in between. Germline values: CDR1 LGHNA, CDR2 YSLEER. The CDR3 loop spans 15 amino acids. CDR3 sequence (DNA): TGCGCCAGCAGCCAAGATCGGCAGGGTAATTCACCCCTCCACTTT. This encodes CASSQDRQGNSPLHF.

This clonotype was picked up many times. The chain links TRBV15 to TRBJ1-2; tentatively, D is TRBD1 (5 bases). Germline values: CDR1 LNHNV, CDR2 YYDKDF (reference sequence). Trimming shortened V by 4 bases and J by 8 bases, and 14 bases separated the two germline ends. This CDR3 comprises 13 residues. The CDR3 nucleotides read TGTGCCACCAGCACCCGGGCGGGGCAAGGCTACACCTTC. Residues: CATSTRAGQGYTF. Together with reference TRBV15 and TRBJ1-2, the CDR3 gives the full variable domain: DAMVIQNPRYQVTQFGKPVTLSCSQTLNHNVMYWYQQKSSQAPKLLFHYYDKDFNNEADTPDNFQSRRPNTSFCFLDIRSPGLGDTAMYLCATSTRAGQGYTFGSGTRLTVV.

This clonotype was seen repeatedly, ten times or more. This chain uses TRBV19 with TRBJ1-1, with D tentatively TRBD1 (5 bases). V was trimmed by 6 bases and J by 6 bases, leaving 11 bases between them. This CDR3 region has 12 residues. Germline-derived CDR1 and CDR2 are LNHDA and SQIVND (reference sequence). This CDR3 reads CASRAGGSEAFF. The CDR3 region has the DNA TGTGCCAGTAGAGCCGGGGGGTCTGAAGCTTTCTTT. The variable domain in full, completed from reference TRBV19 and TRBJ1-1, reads DGGITQSPKYLFRKEGQNVTLSCEQNLNHDAMYWYRQDPGQGLRLIYYSQIVNDFQKGDIAEGYSVSREKKESFPLTVTSAQKNPTAFYLCASRAGGSEAFFGQGTRLTVV.

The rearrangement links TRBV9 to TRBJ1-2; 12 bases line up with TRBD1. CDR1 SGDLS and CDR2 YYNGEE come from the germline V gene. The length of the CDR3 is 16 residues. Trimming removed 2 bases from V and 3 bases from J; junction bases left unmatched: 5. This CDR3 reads CASSVGTGGRDYGYTF. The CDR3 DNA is TGTGCCAGCAGCGTTGGGACAGGGGGCCGAGACTATGGCTACACCTTC.

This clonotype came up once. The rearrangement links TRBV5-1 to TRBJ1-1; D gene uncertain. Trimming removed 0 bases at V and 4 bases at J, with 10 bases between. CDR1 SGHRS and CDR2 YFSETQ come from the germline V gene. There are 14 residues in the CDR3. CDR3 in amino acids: CASSLEAVPTEAFF. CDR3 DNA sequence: TGCGCCAGCAGCTTGGAGGCGGTCCCCACTGAAGCTTTCTTT.

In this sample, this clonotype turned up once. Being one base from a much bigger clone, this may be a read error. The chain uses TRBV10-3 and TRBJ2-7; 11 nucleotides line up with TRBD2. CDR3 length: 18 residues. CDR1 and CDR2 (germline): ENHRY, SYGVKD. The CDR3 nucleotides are TGTACCAGCAGCTTAGCTCCACTAGCGGGAGATCCGTCCCGCGAGCAGTACTTC. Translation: CTSSLAPLAGDPSREQYF.

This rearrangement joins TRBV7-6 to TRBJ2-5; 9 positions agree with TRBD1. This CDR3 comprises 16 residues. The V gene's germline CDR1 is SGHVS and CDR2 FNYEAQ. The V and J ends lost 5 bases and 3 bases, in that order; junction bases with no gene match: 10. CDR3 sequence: CASSRWVQGAEETQYF. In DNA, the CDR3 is TGTGCCAGCAGCCGATGGGTACAGGGGGCCGAAGAGACCCAGTACTTC.

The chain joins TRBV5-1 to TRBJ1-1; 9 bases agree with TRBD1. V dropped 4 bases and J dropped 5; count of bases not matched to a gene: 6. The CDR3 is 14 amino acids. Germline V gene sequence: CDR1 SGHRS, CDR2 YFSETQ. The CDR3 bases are TGCGCCAGCAGCGCACAGGGGGCGCGTACTGAAGCTTTCTTT. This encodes CASSAQGARTEAFF.

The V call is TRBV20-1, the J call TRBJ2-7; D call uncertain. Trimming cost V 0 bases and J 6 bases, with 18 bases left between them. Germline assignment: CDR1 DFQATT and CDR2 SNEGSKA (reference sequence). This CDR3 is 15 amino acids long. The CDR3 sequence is CSARDPGSVLGEQYF. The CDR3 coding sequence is TGCAGTGCTAGAGATCCCGGCAGTGTCTTAGGCGAGCAGTACTTC.

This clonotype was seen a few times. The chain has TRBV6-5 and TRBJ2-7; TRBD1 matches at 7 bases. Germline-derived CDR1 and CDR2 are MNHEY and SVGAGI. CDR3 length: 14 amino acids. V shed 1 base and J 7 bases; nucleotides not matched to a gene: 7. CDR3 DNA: TGTGCCAGCAGTTACTTCGGGACAGTCGGTGAGCAGTACTTC. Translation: CASSYFGTVGEQYF.

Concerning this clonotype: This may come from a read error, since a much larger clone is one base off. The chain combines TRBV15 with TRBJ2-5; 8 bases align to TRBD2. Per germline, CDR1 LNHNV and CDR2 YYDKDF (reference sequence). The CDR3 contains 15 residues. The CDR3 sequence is CSTSREASGQETQYF. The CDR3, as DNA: TGTTCCACCAGCAGAGAGGCTAGCGGGCAAGAGACCCAGTACTTC.

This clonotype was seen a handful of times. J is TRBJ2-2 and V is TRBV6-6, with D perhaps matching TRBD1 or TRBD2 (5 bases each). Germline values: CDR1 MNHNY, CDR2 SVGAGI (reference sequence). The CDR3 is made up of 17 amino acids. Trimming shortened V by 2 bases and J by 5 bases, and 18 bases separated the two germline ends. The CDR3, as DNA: TGTGCCAGCAGTTACCCCAGCACGGGGCGCGAGACCGGGGAGCTGTTTTTT. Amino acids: CASSYPSTGRETGELFF.

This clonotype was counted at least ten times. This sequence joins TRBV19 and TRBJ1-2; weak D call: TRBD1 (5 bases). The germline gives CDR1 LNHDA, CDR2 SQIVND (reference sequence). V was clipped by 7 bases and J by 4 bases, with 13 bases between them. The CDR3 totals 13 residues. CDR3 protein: CASTPTDFYGYTF. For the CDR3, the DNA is TGTGCCAGTACCCCGACAGATTTCTATGGCTACACCTTC.

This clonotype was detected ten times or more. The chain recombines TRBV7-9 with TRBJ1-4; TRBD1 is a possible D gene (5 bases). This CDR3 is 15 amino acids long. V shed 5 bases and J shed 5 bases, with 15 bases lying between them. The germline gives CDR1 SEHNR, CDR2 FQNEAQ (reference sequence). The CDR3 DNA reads TGTGCCAGCAGCGTACCCGGGACCCACAATGAAAAACTGTTTTTT. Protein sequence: CASSVPGTHNEKLFF.